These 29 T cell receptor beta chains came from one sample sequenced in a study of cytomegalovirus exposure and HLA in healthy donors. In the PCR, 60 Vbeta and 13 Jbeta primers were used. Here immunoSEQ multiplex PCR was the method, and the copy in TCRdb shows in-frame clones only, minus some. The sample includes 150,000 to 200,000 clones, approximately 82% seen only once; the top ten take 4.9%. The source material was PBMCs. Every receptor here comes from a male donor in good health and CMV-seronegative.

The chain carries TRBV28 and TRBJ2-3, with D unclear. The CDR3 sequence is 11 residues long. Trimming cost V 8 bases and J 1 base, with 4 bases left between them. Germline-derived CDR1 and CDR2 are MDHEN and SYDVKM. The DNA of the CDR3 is TGTGCCAGCGAGGGCACAGATACGCAGTATTTT. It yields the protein CASEGTDTQYF.

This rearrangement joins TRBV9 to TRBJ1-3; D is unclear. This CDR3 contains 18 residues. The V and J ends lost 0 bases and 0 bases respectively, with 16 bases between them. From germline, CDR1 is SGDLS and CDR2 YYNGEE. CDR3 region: CASSVASGGPSSGNTIYF. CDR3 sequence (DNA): TGTGCCAGCAGCGTAGCTTCGGGAGGGCCAAGCTCTGGAAACACCATATATTTT.

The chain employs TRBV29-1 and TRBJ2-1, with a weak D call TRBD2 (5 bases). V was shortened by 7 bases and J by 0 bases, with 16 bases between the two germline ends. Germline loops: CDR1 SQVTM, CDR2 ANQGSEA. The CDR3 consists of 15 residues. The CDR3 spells CSEEGLESSYNEQFF. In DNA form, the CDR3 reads TGCAGCGAAGAGGGCCTGGAGAGCTCCTACAATGAGCAGTTCTTC.

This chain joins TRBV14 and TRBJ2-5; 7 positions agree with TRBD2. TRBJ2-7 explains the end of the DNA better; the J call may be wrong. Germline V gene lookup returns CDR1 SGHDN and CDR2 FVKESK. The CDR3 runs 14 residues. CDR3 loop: CASSQVTSRDEQYF. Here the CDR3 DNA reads TGTGCCAGCAGCCAAGTGACTAGCAGAGACGAGCAGTACTTC.

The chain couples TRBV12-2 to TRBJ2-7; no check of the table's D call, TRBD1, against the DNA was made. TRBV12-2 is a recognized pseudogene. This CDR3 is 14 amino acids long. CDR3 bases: TGTGCAAGTCGCTCCGGGACAGAGCACTACGAGCAGTACTTC. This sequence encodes CASRSGTEHYEQYF.

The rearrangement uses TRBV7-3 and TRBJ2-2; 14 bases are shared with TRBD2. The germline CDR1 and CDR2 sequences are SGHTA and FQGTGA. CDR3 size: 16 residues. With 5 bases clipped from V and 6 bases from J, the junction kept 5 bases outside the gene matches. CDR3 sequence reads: CASSHRLAGGPGELFF. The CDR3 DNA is TGTGCCAGCAGCCACCGACTAGCGGGAGGGCCCGGGGAGCTGTTTTTT.

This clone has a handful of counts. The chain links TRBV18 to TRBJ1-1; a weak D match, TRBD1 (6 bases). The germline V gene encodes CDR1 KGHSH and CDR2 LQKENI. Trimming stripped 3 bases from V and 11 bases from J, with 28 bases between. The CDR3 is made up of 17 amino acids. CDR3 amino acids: CASSPTRGGGGPEAAFF. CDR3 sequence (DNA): TGTGCCAGCTCACCTACTCGAGGGGGGGGAGGGCCGGAGGCGGCTTTCTTT.

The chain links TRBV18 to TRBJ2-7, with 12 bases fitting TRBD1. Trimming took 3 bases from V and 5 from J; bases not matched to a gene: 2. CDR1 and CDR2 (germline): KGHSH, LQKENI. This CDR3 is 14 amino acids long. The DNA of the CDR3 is TGTGCCAGCTCACCCGGGACAGGGGGCGACGAGCAGTACTTC. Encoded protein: CASSPGTGGDEQYF.

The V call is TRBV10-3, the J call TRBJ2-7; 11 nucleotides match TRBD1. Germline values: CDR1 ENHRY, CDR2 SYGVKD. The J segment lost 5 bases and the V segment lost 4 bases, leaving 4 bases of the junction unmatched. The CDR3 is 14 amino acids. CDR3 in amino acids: CAISGTGGLDEQYF. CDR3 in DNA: TGTGCCATCAGTGGGACAGGGGGCCTGGACGAGCAGTACTTC.

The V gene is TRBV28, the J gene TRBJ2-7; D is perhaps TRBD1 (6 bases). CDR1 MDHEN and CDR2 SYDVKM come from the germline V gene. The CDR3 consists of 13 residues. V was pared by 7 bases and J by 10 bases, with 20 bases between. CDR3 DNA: TGTGCCAGCATACCAAGACAGGCCGGTCTACAGTACTTC. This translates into CASIPRQAGLQYF. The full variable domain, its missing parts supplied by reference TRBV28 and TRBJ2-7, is DVKVTQSSRYLVKRTGEKVFLECVQDMDHENMFWYRQDPGLGLRLIYFSYDVKMKEKGDIPEGYSVSREKKERFSLILESASTNQTSMYLCASIPRQAGLQYFGPGTRLTVT.

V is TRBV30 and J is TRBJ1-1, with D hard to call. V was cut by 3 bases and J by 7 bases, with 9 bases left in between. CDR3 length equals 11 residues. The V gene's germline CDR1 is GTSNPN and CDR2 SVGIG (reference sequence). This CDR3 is CAWSWAGEAFF. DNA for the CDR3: TGTGCCTGGAGCTGGGCAGGTGAAGCTTTCTTT.

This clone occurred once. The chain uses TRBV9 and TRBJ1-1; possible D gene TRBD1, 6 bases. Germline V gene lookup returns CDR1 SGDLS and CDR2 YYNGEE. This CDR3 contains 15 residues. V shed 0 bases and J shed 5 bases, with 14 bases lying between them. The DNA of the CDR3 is TGTGCCAGCAGCGTAGAGGGGGACCTGGGGACTGAAGCTTTCTTT. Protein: CASSVEGDLGTEAFF.

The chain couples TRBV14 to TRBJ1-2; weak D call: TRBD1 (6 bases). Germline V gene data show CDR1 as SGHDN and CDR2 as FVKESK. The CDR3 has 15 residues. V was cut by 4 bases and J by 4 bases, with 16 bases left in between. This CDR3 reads CASSPWTVSLYGYTF. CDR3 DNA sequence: TGTGCCAGCAGCCCCTGGACAGTTTCCCTCTATGGCTACACCTTC.

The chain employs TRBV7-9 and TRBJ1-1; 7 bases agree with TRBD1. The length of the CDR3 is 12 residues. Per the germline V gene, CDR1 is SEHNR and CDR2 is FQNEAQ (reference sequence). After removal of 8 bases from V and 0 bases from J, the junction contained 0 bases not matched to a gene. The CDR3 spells CASDRVNTEAFF. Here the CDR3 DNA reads TGTGCCAGCGACAGGGTGAACACTGAAGCTTTCTTT.

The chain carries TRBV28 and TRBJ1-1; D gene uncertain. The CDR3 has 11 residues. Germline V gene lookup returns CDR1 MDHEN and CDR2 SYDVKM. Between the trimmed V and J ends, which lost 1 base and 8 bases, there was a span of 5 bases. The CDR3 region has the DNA TGTGCCAGCAGTTTATACCGGGAAGCTTTCTTT. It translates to CASSLYREAFF.

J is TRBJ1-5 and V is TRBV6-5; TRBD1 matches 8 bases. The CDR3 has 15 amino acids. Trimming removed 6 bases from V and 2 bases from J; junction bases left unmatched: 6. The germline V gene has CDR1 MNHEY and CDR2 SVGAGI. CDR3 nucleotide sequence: TGTGCCAGCAGCCCCGACAGGGGCGGCAATCAGCCCCAGCATTTT. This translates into CASSPDRGGNQPQHF.

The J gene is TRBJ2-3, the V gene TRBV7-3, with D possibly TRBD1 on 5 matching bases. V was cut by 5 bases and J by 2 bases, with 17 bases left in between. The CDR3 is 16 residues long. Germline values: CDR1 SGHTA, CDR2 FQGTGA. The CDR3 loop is CASSIGQFPTTDTQYF. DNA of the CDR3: TGTGCCAGCAGCATCGGACAATTTCCTACCACAGATACGCAGTATTTT.

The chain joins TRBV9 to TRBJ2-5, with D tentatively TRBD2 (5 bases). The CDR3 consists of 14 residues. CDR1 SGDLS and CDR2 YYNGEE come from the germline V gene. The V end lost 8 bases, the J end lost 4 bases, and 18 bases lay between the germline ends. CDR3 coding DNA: TGTGCCAGAAAGCGGACGGCCTGGGGAGAGACCCAGTACTTC. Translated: CARKRTAWGETQYF.

CDR3 in DNA: TGTGCCAGCAGCAAAACCGGGACAGACTATGGCTACACCTTC. This sequence encodes CASSKTGTDYGYTF. This chain joins TRBV7-9 and TRBJ1-2; 7 bases agree with TRBD1. The CDR3 has 14 amino acids. The V gene end was trimmed by 5 bases and the J gene end by 3 bases; junction bases not matched to a gene: 6. From germline, CDR1 is SEHNR and CDR2 FQNEAQ (reference sequence).

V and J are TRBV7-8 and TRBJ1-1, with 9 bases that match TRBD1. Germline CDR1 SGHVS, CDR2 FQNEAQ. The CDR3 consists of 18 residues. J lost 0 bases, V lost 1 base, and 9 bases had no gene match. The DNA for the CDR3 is TGTGCCAGCAGCTTAGTGGTCGGGACAGGGTTTGTGAACACTGAAGCTTTCTTT. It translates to CASSLVVGTGFVNTEAFF.

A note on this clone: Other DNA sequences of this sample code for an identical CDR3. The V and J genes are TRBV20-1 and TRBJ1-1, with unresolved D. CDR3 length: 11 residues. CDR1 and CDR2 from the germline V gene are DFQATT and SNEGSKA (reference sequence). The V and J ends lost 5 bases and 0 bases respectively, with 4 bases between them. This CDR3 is CSAPVNTEAFF. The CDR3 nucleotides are TGCAGTGCTCCAGTGAACACTGAAGCTTTCTTT.

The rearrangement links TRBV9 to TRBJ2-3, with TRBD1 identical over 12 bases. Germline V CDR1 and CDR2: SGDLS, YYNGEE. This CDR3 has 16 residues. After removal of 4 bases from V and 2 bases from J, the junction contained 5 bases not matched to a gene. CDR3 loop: CASSQPGQGATDTQYF. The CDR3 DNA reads TGTGCCAGCAGCCAACCGGGACAGGGGGCCACAGATACGCAGTATTTT.

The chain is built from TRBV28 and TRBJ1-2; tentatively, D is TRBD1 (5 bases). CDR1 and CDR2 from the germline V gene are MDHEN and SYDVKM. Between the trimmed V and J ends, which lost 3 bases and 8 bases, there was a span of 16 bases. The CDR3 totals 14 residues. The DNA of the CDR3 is TGTGCCAGCAGTTTGTTCGTTGGGGCCAGCGGCTACACCTTC. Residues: CASSLFVGASGYTF.

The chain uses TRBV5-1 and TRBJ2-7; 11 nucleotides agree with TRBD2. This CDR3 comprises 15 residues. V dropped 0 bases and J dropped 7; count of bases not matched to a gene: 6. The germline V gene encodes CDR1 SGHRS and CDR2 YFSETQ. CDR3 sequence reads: CASSLGGTSGGEQYF. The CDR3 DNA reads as TGCGCCAGCAGCTTGGGGGGGACTAGCGGTGGGGAGCAGTACTTC.

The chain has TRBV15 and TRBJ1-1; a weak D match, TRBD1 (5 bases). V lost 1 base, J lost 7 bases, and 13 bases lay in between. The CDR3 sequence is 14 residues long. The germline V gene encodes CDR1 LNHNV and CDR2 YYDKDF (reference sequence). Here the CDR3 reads CATSRVWGEGEAFF. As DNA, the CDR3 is TGTGCCACCAGCAGAGTGTGGGGGGAGGGTGAAGCTTTCTTT.

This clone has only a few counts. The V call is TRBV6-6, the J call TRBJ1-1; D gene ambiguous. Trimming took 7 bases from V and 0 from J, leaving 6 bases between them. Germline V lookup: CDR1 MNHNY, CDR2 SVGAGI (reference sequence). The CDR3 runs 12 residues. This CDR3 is CASKLMNTEAFF. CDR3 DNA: TGTGCCAGCAAACTAATGAACACTGAAGCTTTCTTT.

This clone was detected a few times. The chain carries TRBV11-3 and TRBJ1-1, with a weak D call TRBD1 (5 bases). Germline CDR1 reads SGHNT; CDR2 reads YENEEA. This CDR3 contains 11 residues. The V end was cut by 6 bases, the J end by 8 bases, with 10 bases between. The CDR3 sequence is CASRGRGEAFF. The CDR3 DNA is TGTGCCAGCAGGGGTCGGGGGGAAGCTTTCTTT.

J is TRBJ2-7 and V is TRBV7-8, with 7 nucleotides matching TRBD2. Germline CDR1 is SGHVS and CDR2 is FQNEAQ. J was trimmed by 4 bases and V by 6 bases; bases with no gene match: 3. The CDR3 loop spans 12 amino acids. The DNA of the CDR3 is TGTGCCAGCAGTGTGGGGGGGTACGAGCAGTACTTC. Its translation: CASSVGGYEQYF.

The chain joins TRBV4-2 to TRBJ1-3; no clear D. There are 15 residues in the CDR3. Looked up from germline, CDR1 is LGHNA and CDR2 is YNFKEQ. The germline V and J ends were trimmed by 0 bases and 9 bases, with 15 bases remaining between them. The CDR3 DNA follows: TGTGCCAGCAGCCAAGATGTATCGGGAGTCGGCACCATATATTTT. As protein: CASSQDVSGVGTIYF.